These T cell receptor beta chains were read from a single sample in a study of blood T cell repertoires in COVID-19. Assay used: immunoSEQ multiplex PCR; TCRdb lists only in-frame clones, some missing. The sample consists of about 140,000 clones, around 87% of them appearing once. The sequencing input was peripheral blood. Source of these receptors: a man over 45 with active COVID-19. Each CDR3 is given without its conserved first and last residue. Some rows have no size entry. The others give once, few or many, or a class for an expanded clone.

abundance	v_gene	len	j_gene	CDR3aa
-	TRBV6-1	15	TRBJ1-5	ASSESEIGRANQPQH
once	TRBV19	13	TRBJ2-3	ASSIAGVPTDTQY
-	TRBV3-1/TRBV3-2	14	TRBJ2-5	ASSQEGLAGDETQY
-	TRBV5-1	15	TRBJ1-6	ASSLGYRGIANSPLH
once	TRBV2	13	TRBJ2-1	ASSETGGSYNEQF
-	TRBV10-3	10	TRBJ2-3	AISDTSGGAW
-	TRBV5-5	13	TRBJ1-4	ASSFRGGSNEKLF
-	TRBV5-6	12	TRBJ1-3	ASSLQGSGNTIY
-	TRBV5-1	13	TRBJ2-1	ASSTRQGSYNEQF
-	TRBV14	13	TRBJ1-4	ASSLDRAPAGKLF
once	TRBV27	13	TRBJ2-7	ASSLRSGGPYEQY
-	TRBV2	11	TRBJ1-6	ASSGESHSPLH
-	TRBV24-1	14	TRBJ1-6	ATSVDRGLNNSPLH
-	TRBV5-4	15	TRBJ2-2	ASSTGGGAGGAGELF
-	TRBV5-1	11	TRBJ2-7	ASSPGYTYEQY
-	TRBV11-2	11	TRBJ1-2	ASSLAYRSGYT
-	TRBV5-1	13	TRBJ2-5	ASSPATGGWETQY